The source of this T cell receptor beta chain is a study of cytomegalovirus exposure and HLA in healthy donors. Study findings and constraints: TCR beta chain V- and J-gene trimming was linked, in a later analysis, to a missense variant in DCLRE1C.

Of note for this clone: Its antigen is unidentified.

CDR1 SGHRS and CDR2 YFSETQ come from the germline V gene. V lost 5 bases to trimming and J lost 0 bases, with 11 bases between them. The CDR3 covers 14 residues. Both 60 Vbeta primers and 13 Jbeta primers went into the PCR. Original handling: Later, an analysis found 65 million to 85 million unique TCR beta chains, and approximately 10 million of these were shared. The protocol was immunoSEQ multiplex PCR, while the TCRdb copy is restricted to in-frame clones and leaves out a portion. That table is the source of V, J and clone size, and D and trimming were worked out from the DNA. The sample has more than 150,000 clones, roughly 80% seen once.

This chain links TRBV5-1 with TRBJ1-1; the D gene is possibly TRBD1 (6 bases). The clonotype was recovered from a man aged 35 to 55 in good health and CMV-seronegative. The sample was PBMCs. The DNA of the CDR3 is TGCGCCAGCAGAAAGGGACACCTGAACACTGAAGCTTTCTTT. Residues: CASRKGHLNTEAFF.